The 5 T cell receptor beta chains given below trace back to one sample, sequenced in a study of cytomegalovirus exposure and HLA in healthy donors. PCR involved 60 Vbeta and 13 Jbeta primers. Using immunoSEQ multiplex PCR, the repertoire was profiled, and TCRdb retains in-frame clones only, with some absent. This table has around 110,000 clones, roughly 82% appearing once. The sample consisted of PBMCs. The receptors originated from a man between 45 and 60 years old in good health and CMV-seronegative.

The rearrangement uses TRBV5-1 and TRBJ1-4; a possible D gene is TRBD1 (5 bases). Trimming left V 6 bases short and J 4 bases short, with 10 bases between. CDR1 is SGHRS and CDR2 is YFSETQ in the germline V gene. The CDR3 sequence is 13 residues long. In DNA, the CDR3 is TGCGCCAGCAAATTGGACAATAATGAAAAACTGTTTTTT. Translating it yields CASKLDNNEKLFF.

The chain carries TRBV6-6 and TRBJ2-7; maybe TRBD1 (6 bases). The V end was cut by 5 bases, the J end by 2 bases, with 10 bases between. Germline CDR1 reads MNHNY; CDR2 reads SVGAGI (reference sequence). This CDR3 spans 13 amino acids. CDR3 DNA sequence: TGTGCCAGCAGTGACAGACAGGCCTACGAGCAGTACGTC. It specifies CASSDRQAYEQYV.

The J gene is TRBJ2-7, the V gene TRBV4-2; 12 nucleotides line up with TRBD2. The CDR3 contains 16 residues. CDR1 is LGHNA, CDR2 YNFKEQ, per germline. Losses at the gene ends were 4 bases for V and 2 bases for J; bases not matched to a gene: 6. This CDR3 is CASSPNLAGGPYEQYF. Written as DNA, the CDR3 is TGTGCCAGCAGCCCCAATCTAGCGGGGGGGCCCTACGAGCAGTACTTC.

This chain connects TRBV14 to TRBJ1-6; 7 bases are a match to TRBD1. This CDR3 has 15 amino acids. From germline, CDR1 is SGHDN and CDR2 FVKESK. With V trimmed by 2 bases and J by 7 bases, 5 bases remained unmatched. In nucleotides, the CDR3 is TGTGCCAGCAGCCAAAGACAGGGTACAAATTCACCCCTCCACTTT. Translated, it gives CASSQRQGTNSPLHF. The entire variable domain, with the rest obtained from reference TRBV14 and TRBJ1-6, is as follows: EAGVTQFPSHSVIEKGQTVTLRCDPISGHDNLYWYRRVMGKEIKFLLHFVKESKQDESGMPNNRFLAERTGGTYSTLKVQPAELEDSGVYFCASSQRQGTNSPLHFGNGTRLTVT.

The chain employs TRBV29-1 and TRBJ2-5; perhaps TRBD2 as D (6 bases). This CDR3 comprises 13 residues. Trimming left V 1 base short and J 3 bases short, with 9 bases between. In germline, CDR1 is SQVTM, CDR2 ANQGSEA. CDR3: CSVEGDFKETQYF. In nucleotides, the CDR3 is TGCAGCGTTGAAGGGGACTTTAAAGAGACCCAGTACTTC.